What follows is one TCR beta chain and its context. V was pared by 4 bases and J by 3 bases, with 10 bases between. The CDR3 has 14 amino acids. CDR1 MNHEY and CDR2 SVGEGT come from the germline V gene. Combining a sample-barcoded 5' primer with a J-beta primer mix, a second PCR ran for about 7 to 12 cycles. In TCRdb, the 5' RACE reads were re-called with MiXCR into one record per CDR3 protein. This table has under 1,000,000 distinct CDR3 sequences, roughly 35% appearing once. The data stem from a study of blood T cells in healthy people across ages. This TCR derives from a man between 18 and 35 years old in good health. The chain joins TRBV6-2 or TRBV6-3 to TRBJ2-1; D is unclear. The sequencing sample was made of blood. The CDR3 loop is CASSLPDLYNEQFF. The DNA of the CDR3 is TGTGCCAGCAGTTTACCCGACCTCTACAATGAGCAGTTCTTC.